Following are 23 T cell receptor beta chains from one sample sequenced in a study of cytomegalovirus exposure and HLA in healthy donors. The PCR used 60 Vbeta and 13 Jbeta primers. Measured with immunoSEQ multiplex PCR; TCRdb has only the in-frame clones, and not every one. The sample lists around 58,000 clones, over 70% occurring once. Sample: PBMCs. Receptors were obtained from a male donor in good health and CMV-seropositive.

J is TRBJ1-6 and V is TRBV2, with D maybe TRBD1 (6 bases). Germline V CDR1 and CDR2: SNHLY, FYNNEI. V was clipped by 6 bases and J by 6 bases, with 15 bases between them. CDR3 size: 15 residues. This chain's CDR3 is CASRSTGLGNSPLHF. Here the CDR3 DNA reads TGTGCCAGCAGATCTACAGGGTTAGGTAATTCACCCCTCCACTTT.

The chain is built from TRBV2 and TRBJ1-4, with D unresolved. The CDR3 extends over 10 amino acids. In germline, CDR1 is SNHLY, CDR2 FYNNEI. V was pared by 10 bases and J by 5 bases, with 5 bases between. CDR3 residues: CATRNEKLFF. The CDR3 bases are TGTGCCACCCGGAATGAAAAACTGTTTTTT.

This chain connects TRBV7-9 to TRBJ1-4; D unresolved. Germline V CDR1 and CDR2: SEHNR, FQNEAQ (reference sequence). This CDR3 has 14 residues. V lost 3 bases and J lost 2, with 7 bases in between. CDR3 in amino acids: CASSLRSTNEKLFF. CDR3 bases: TGTGCCAGCAGCTTGCGAAGTACTAATGAAAAACTGTTTTTT.

The V call is TRBV4-2, the J call TRBJ2-7; 12 nucleotides line up with TRBD1. J was trimmed by 2 bases and V by 4 bases; bases with no gene match: 3. The germline gives CDR1 LGHNA, CDR2 YNFKEQ. CDR3 length: 15 amino acids. DNA for the CDR3: TGTGCCAGCAGCCCTGGGACAGGGGGCCCCTACGAGCAGTACTTC. Translated: CASSPGTGGPYEQYF.

This chain links TRBV19 with TRBJ1-6, with D possibly being TRBD1 (6 bases). CDR3 length equals 14 residues. The germline gives CDR1 LNHDA, CDR2 SQIVND (reference sequence). The ends were cut back, 4 bases at V and 8 bases at J, with 12 bases in the middle. The CDR3 loop reads CASSTAGADSPLHF. DNA for the CDR3: TGTGCCAGTAGTACGGCAGGGGCGGATTCACCCCTCCACTTT. Complete variable domain (other parts from reference TRBV19 and TRBJ1-6): DGGITQSPKYLFRKEGQNVTLSCEQNLNHDAMYWYRQDPGQGLRLIYYSQIVNDFQKGDIAEGYSVSREKKESFPLTVTSAQKNPTAFYLCASSTAGADSPLHFGNGTRLTVT.

This sequence joins TRBV25-1 and TRBJ2-3, with TRBD2 as a possible D gene (5 bases). The germline CDR1 and CDR2 sequences are MGHDK and SYGVNS. The length of the CDR3 is 14 residues. V was shortened by 5 bases and J by 2 bases, with 11 bases between the two germline ends. The CDR3 DNA follows: TGTGCCAGCAGTCCAGGACTTTTCACAGATACGCAGTATTTT. It is translated as CASSPGLFTDTQYF. Drawing the rest from reference TRBV25-1 and TRBJ2-3, the complete variable domain is EADIYQTPRYLVIGTGKKITLECSQTMGHDKMYWYQQDPGMELHLIHYSYGVNSTEKGDLSSESTVSRIRTEHFPLTLESARPSHTSQYLCASSPGLFTDTQYFGPGTRLTVL.

This sequence joins TRBV10-3 and TRBJ2-1; D remains ambiguous. V gave up 5 bases and J gave up 1 base, with 15 bases separating them. The CDR3 has 16 amino acids. Germline V lookup: CDR1 ENHRY, CDR2 SYGVKD. CDR3 in amino acids: CAISTVLKPSYNEQFF. The CDR3 nucleotides are TGTGCCATCAGTACAGTATTAAAACCTTCCTACAATGAGCAGTTCTTC.

The chain couples TRBV5-1 to TRBJ1-1; D gene uncertain. Trimming cost V 0 bases and J 1 base, with 7 bases left between them. Germline V CDR1 and CDR2: SGHRS, YFSETQ. The length of the CDR3 is 14 residues. CDR3 DNA: TGCGCCAGCAGCTTGGTCTCCGGGAACACTGAAGCTTTCTTT. This codes for CASSLVSGNTEAFF.

The CDR3 protein is CASSKQVHSPIFNEKLFF. The CDR3 bases are TGTGCCAGCAGCAAACAGGTTCACTCACCTATCTTTAATGAAAAACTGTTTTTT. The chain has TRBV21-1 and TRBJ1-4; TRBD1 is taken as the D call from the table, unchecked against the DNA. TRBV21-1 is labeled a pseudogene. The CDR3 is 18 amino acids.

V and J are TRBV28 and TRBJ2-7; D may be TRBD2 (6 bases). V lost 3 bases to trimming and J lost 0 bases, with 12 bases between them. Germline CDR1 is MDHEN and CDR2 is SYDVKM. The CDR3 runs to 15 residues. CDR3 protein: CASSLVRGLSYEQYF. The CDR3 DNA is TGTGCCAGCAGTTTGGTGCGGGGACTCTCCTACGAGCAGTACTTC.

This chain connects TRBV5-6 to TRBJ1-4, with a tentative D call TRBD1 (5 bases). V was cut by 4 bases and J by 7 bases, with 11 bases left in between. The length of the CDR3 is 13 residues. Germline V gene data show CDR1 as SGHDT and CDR2 as YYEEEE. CDR3 DNA: TGTGCCAGCAGCCCAGGGATGGGTGAAAAACTGTTTTTT. Protein: CASSPGMGEKLFF.

J is TRBJ1-1 and V is TRBV7-2, with unresolved D. CDR3 length equals 13 residues. Germline V gives CDR1 SGHTA, CDR2 FQGNSA. Trimming left V 3 bases short and J 0 bases short, with 5 bases between. CDR3: CASSLAMNTEAFF. CDR3 in DNA: TGTGCCAGCAGCTTGGCAATGAACACTGAAGCTTTCTTT.

This sequence joins TRBV5-1 and TRBJ2-7, with D possibly being TRBD1 (6 bases). V was shortened by 2 bases and J by 5 bases, with 11 bases between the two germline ends. CDR3 length: 13 residues. CDR1 is SGHRS and CDR2 is YFSETQ in the germline V gene. DNA of the CDR3: TGCGCCAGCAGCTTCAGGGGAGACCACGAGCAGTACTTC. This codes for CASSFRGDHEQYF.

CDR3 DNA sequence: TGTGCCTGGAGCCGAGGGGGGGATGGAGATACGCAGTATTTT. This codes for CAWSRGGDGDTQYF. This chain joins TRBV30 and TRBJ2-3; a weak D match, TRBD2 (7 bases). Trimming took 3 bases from V and 5 from J, leaving 15 bases between them. Germline assignment: CDR1 GTSNPN and CDR2 SVGIG (reference sequence). This CDR3 comprises 14 residues.

The chain uses TRBV29-1 and TRBJ2-7; TRBD1 matches at 8 bases. This CDR3 contains 14 residues. Germline lookup yields CDR1 SQVTM and CDR2 ANQGSEA. Germline trimming cut 1 base from V and 5 bases from J; bases unmatched to any gene: 7. CDR3 nucleotides: TGCAGCGTTGAAGGTGAACAGGGGGGAAACGAGCAGTACTTC. It translates to CSVEGEQGGNEQYF.

The rearrangement joins TRBV7-8 to TRBJ2-5, with a tentative D call TRBD2 (6 bases). The V end lost 1 base, the J end lost 5 bases, and 11 bases lay between the germline ends. Per the germline V gene, CDR1 is SGHVS and CDR2 is FQNEAQ. There are 14 residues in the CDR3. This CDR3 is CASSLVTSWETQYF. CDR3 DNA sequence: TGTGCCAGCAGCTTAGTAACTAGCTGGGAGACCCAGTACTTC.

This clone occurred a few times. V gene TRBV28 combines with J gene TRBJ2-2, with 8 positions matching TRBD2. The CDR3 sequence is 15 residues long. V was pared by 5 bases and J by 5 bases, with 7 bases of the junction left unmatched. From germline, CDR1 is MDHEN and CDR2 SYDVKM. The CDR3 loop reads CASSAGGAGTGELFF. CDR3 DNA: TGTGCCAGCAGTGCCGGGGGGGCAGGGACCGGGGAGCTGTTTTTT. Together with reference TRBV28 and TRBJ2-2, the CDR3 gives the full variable domain: DVKVTQSSRYLVKRTGEKVFLECVQDMDHENMFWYRQDPGLGLRLIYFSYDVKMKEKGDIPEGYSVSREKKERFSLILESASTNQTSMYLCASSAGGAGTGELFFGEGSRLTVL.

V is TRBV14 and J is TRBJ1-2; D might be TRBD1 (6 bases). The CDR3 has 15 residues. Trimming took 1 base from V and 0 from J, leaving 9 bases between them. CDR1 and CDR2 from the germline V gene are SGHDN and FVKESK. The CDR3 sequence: CASSQVKGANYGYTF. CDR3 in DNA: TGTGCCAGCAGCCAAGTGAAGGGGGCTAACTATGGCTACACCTTC.

The chain couples TRBV6-1 to TRBJ1-2; tentative D call: TRBD1 (6 bases). Germline assignment: CDR1 MNHNS and CDR2 SASEGT. Trimming removed 7 bases at V and 8 bases at J, with 20 bases between. This CDR3 comprises 14 residues. The CDR3 protein is CASTLNQGQGGYTF. Here the CDR3 DNA reads TGTGCCAGCACCCTGAACCAGGGGCAAGGAGGCTACACCTTC.

The gene calls are TRBV5-1 and TRBJ1-6, with D unclear. Trimming took off 0 bases at V and 7 bases at J, with 11 bases between the two ends. The CDR3 totals 15 residues. Germline V CDR1 and CDR2: SGHRS, YFSETQ. CDR3 DNA sequence: TGCGCCAGCAGCTTGGCCGGCCCGGGAAATTCACCCCTCCACTTT. This encodes CASSLAGPGNSPLHF. The whole variable domain, remainder taken from reference TRBV5-1 and TRBJ1-6, is KAGVTQTPRYLIKTRGQQVTLSCSPISGHRSVSWYQQTPGQGLQFLFEYFSETQRNKGNFPGRFSGRQFSNSRSEMNVSTLELGDSALYLCASSLAGPGNSPLHFGNGTRLTVT.

The chain employs TRBV4-2 and TRBJ2-2; weak D call: TRBD1 (6 bases). Germline-derived CDR1 and CDR2 are LGHNA and YNFKEQ. Trimming took 0 bases from V and 7 from J, leaving 15 bases between them. The CDR3 covers 16 residues. CDR3 in amino acids: CASSQDLARGSGELFF. Written as DNA, the CDR3 is TGTGCCAGCAGCCAAGATTTGGCCAGGGGAAGCGGGGAGCTGTTTTTT.

J is TRBJ2-1 and V is TRBV11-2, with 10 positions matching TRBD1. V trimming: 5 bases; J trimming: 4 bases; junction bases outside the gene matches: 5. This CDR3 has 15 amino acids. Germline loops: CDR1 SGHAT, CDR2 FQNNGV. The chain's CDR3 is CASSTRDRGYNEQFF. The CDR3 coding sequence is TGTGCCAGCAGCACCCGGGACAGGGGATACAATGAGCAGTTCTTC. The full variable domain, its missing parts supplied by reference TRBV11-2 and TRBJ2-1, is EAGVAQSPRYKIIEKRQSVAFWCNPISGHATLYWYQQILGQGPKLLIQFQNNGVVDDSQLPKDRFSAERLKGVDSTLKIQPAKLEDSAVYLCASSTRDRGYNEQFFGPGTRLTVL.

This chain joins TRBV5-1 and TRBJ1-4; 7 positions agree with TRBD1. The trim removed 4 bases at V and 0 bases at J, leaving 12 bases unmatched. CDR1 and CDR2 (germline): SGHRS, YFSETQ. CDR3 length: 18 amino acids. The CDR3 DNA sequence: TGCGCCAGCAGCCACCTACCGGGACAGCTTGCAACTAATGAAAAACTGTTTTTT. As protein: CASSHLPGQLATNEKLFF.